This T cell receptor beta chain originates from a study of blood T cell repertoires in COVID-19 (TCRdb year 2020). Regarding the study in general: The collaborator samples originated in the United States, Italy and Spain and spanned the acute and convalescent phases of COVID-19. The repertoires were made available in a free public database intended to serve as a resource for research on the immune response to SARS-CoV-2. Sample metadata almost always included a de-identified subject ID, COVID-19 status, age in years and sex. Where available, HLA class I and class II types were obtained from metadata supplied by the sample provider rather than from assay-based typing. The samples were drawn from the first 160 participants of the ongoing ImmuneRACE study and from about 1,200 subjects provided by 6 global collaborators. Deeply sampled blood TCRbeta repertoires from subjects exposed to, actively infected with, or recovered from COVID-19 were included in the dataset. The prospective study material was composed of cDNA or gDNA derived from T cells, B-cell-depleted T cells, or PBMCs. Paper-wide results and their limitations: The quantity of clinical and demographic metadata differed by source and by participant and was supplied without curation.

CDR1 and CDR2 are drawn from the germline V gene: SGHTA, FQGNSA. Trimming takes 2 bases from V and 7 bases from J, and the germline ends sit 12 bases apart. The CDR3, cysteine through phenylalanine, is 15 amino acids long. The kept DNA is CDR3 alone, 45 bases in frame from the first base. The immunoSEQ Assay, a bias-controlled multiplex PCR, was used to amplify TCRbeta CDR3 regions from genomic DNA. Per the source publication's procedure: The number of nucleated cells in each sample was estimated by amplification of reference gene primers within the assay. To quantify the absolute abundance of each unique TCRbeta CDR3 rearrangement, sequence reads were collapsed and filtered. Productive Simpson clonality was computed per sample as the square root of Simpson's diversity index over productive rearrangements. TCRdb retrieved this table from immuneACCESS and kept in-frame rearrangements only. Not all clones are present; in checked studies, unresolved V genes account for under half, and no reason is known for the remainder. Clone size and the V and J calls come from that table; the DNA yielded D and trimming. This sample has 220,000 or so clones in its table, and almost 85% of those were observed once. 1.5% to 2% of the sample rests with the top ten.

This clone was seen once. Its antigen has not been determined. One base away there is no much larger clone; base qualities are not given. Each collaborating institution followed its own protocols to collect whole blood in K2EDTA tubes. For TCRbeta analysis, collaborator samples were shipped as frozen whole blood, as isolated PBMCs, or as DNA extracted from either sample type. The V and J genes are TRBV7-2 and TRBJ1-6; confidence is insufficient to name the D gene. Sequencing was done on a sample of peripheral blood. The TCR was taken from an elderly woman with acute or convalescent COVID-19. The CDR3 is CASSLMVPQNSPLHF. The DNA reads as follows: TGTGCCAGCAGCTTAATGGTCCCCCAGAATTCACCCCTCCACTTT.